The 19 T cell receptor beta chains below all came from one sample that was sequenced in a study of OX40 agonist ivuxolimab in advanced cancers. TCRdb's table, derived via immunoSEQ multiplex PCR, lists solely in-frame clones and lacks some. The sample lists 30,000 to 45,000 clones; roughly four fifths were seen once. The sequencing here drew on CD4+ or CD8+ T cells sorted from blood, taken in a trial of the OX40 agonist ivuxolimab. The receptors originated from an adult with an advanced solid tumor such as melanoma, head and neck, liver or kidney cancer.

The chain combines TRBV28 with TRBJ1-5; D is uncertain. Germline values: CDR1 MDHEN, CDR2 SYDVKM. Trimming left V 5 bases short and J 0 bases short, with 2 bases between. The CDR3 is made up of 12 amino acids. CDR3 amino acids: CASSVSNQPQHF. For the CDR3, the DNA is TGTGCCAGCAGTGTTAGCAATCAGCCCCAGCATTTT.

The CDR3 sequence is CASSPTILRRRDSNQPQHF. CDR3 nucleotide sequence: TGTGCCAGCTCCCCTACGATCCTCAGGCGGCGCGATAGCAATCAGCCCCAGCATTTT. This chain links TRBV18 with TRBJ1-5; D call uncertain. Germline CDR1 is KGHSH and CDR2 is LQKENI. Trimming shortened V by 6 bases and J by 0 bases, and 24 bases separated the two germline ends. The CDR3 is 19 amino acids.

Only a few counts were recorded for this clone. The chain uses TRBV9 and TRBJ2-2, with 8 nucleotides matching TRBD1. CDR1 and CDR2 (germline): SGDLS, YYNGEE. The CDR3 length is 16 residues. V dropped 3 bases and J dropped 5; count of bases not matched to a gene: 9. The CDR3 DNA follows: TGTGCCAGCAGCGAGAGTTGGACAGGGAAGACCGGGGAGCTGTTTTTT. It yields the protein CASSESWTGKTGELFF.

J is TRBJ2-4 and V is TRBV5-6, with unresolved D. V dropped 2 bases and J dropped 7 bases, with 19 bases sitting between them. Germline V CDR1 and CDR2: SGHDT, YYEEEE. The CDR3 spans 16 residues. CDR3 DNA sequence: TGTGCCAGCAGCTTTGGCTGGCGGATGTCGGAGAACATTCAGTACTTC. This codes for CASSFGWRMSENIQYF.

The J gene is TRBJ2-7, the V gene TRBV19; the D call may be TRBD1 or TRBD2 (5 bases each). In germline, CDR1 is LNHDA, CDR2 SQIVND (reference sequence). This CDR3 has 14 amino acids. The germline V and J ends were trimmed by 8 bases and 6 bases, with 20 bases remaining between them. CDR3 amino acids: CASRGWDHLSEQYF. CDR3 bases: TGTGCCAGTCGGGGATGGGACCATCTAAGCGAGCAGTACTTC.

V and J are TRBV5-6 and TRBJ2-5, with D possibly being TRBD2 (6 bases). CDR3 length equals 14 residues. In germline, CDR1 is SGHDT, CDR2 YYEEEE. The V end was cut by 4 bases, the J end by 4 bases, with 14 bases between. The CDR3 nucleotides are TGTGCCAGCAGCCTGGGACTCTCCGGAGAGACCCAGTACTTC. It specifies CASSLGLSGETQYF.

The chain links TRBV6-5 to TRBJ2-7, with D tentatively TRBD1 or TRBD2 (5 bases each). Germline values: CDR1 MNHEY, CDR2 SVGAGI. V lost 5 bases, J lost 11 bases, and 13 bases lay in between. The CDR3 sequence is 11 residues long. The CDR3 is CASSHTGREYF. The CDR3 nucleotides are TGTGCCAGCAGTCACACGGGGCGGGAGTACTTC.

The chain uses TRBV11-2 and TRBJ1-2, with TRBD1 as a possible D gene (5 bases). The germline V and J ends were trimmed by 8 bases and 4 bases, with 14 bases remaining between them. This CDR3 is 13 amino acids long. Germline lookup yields CDR1 SGHAT and CDR2 FQNNGV. The CDR3 loop reads CASASGQAYGYTF. CDR3 nucleotides: TGTGCCAGCGCCTCGGGGCAGGCCTATGGCTACACCTTC.

This clone turned up a few times. This chain uses TRBV29-1 with TRBJ1-1; TRBD1 agrees at 9 bases. Looked up from germline, CDR1 is SQVTM and CDR2 is ANQGSEA. The CDR3 covers 17 residues. The V and J ends lost 6 bases and 4 bases, in that order; junction bases with no gene match: 18. This CDR3 is CSVNGGQGGEGSTEAFF. The CDR3 DNA reads as TGCAGCGTGAACGGGGGACAGGGAGGGGAGGGGAGCACTGAAGCTTTCTTT.

The chain couples TRBV5-1 to TRBJ2-7; 10 nucleotides line up with TRBD1. Losses at the gene ends were 0 bases for V and 2 bases for J; bases not matched to a gene: 8. In germline, CDR1 is SGHRS, CDR2 YFSETQ. The CDR3 is 17 residues long. CDR3 region: CASSLEGAGQGTYEQYF. As DNA, the CDR3 is TGCGCCAGCAGCTTGGAGGGTGCGGGACAGGGGACCTACGAGCAGTACTTC.

The chain couples TRBV19 to TRBJ2-5; D is ambiguous. This CDR3 has 17 residues. Per germline, CDR1 LNHDA and CDR2 SQIVND (reference sequence). V was cut by 1 base and J by 0 bases, with 15 bases left in between. CDR3 loop: CASSIAFTHYYQETQYF. The CDR3 region has the DNA TGTGCCAGTAGTATAGCTTTTACCCACTATTACCAAGAGACCCAGTACTTC. Using reference TRBV19 and TRBJ2-5 for the parts outside the CDR3, the full variable domain is DGGITQSPKYLFRKEGQNVTLSCEQNLNHDAMYWYRQDPGQGLRLIYYSQIVNDFQKGDIAEGYSVSREKKESFPLTVTSAQKNPTAFYLCASSIAFTHYYQETQYFGPGTRLLVL.

The chain recombines TRBV11-3 with TRBJ1-1, with unresolved D. Trimming removed 5 bases from V and 4 bases from J, with 11 bases in between. The CDR3 sequence is 13 residues long. Germline V gene data show CDR1 as SGHNT and CDR2 as YENEEA. The CDR3 nucleotides read TGTGCCAGCAGCCCAGTACCGGGCACTGAAGCTTTCTTT. This translates into CASSPVPGTEAFF.

This clone was seen only once. The rearrangement uses TRBV28 and TRBJ2-6; tentative D call: TRBD2 (6 bases). V was pared by 7 bases and J by 5 bases, with 12 bases between. This CDR3 region has 14 residues. Germline V gene lookup returns CDR1 MDHEN and CDR2 SYDVKM. The CDR3 sequence is CASTIGGRANVLTF. Here the CDR3 DNA reads TGTGCCAGCACTATCGGGGGAAGGGCCAACGTCCTGACTTTC.

This clone was recorded a few times. The rearrangement links TRBV4-2 to TRBJ1-5; D unclear. Deletions cut 1 base from V and 11 bases from J, with 15 bases between. The germline gives CDR1 LGHNA, CDR2 YNFKEQ. CDR3 size: 14 residues. The CDR3 reads CASSQGGPQEAQHF. The DNA for the CDR3 is TGTGCCAGCAGCCAAGGAGGGCCCCAGGAGGCCCAGCATTTT.

This chain joins TRBV30 and TRBJ2-1, with D perhaps assigned TRBD1 or TRBD2 (6 bases each). Looked up from germline, CDR1 is GTSNPN and CDR2 is SVGIG (reference sequence). V shed 4 bases and J shed 0 bases, with 13 bases lying between them. CDR3 size: 15 residues. The CDR3 sequence: CAWTRGPSSYNEQFF. The CDR3 nucleotides read TGTGCCTGGACTCGGGGGCCAAGCTCCTACAATGAGCAGTTCTTC.

The genes are TRBV4-2 and TRBJ1-5; D ambiguous. Trimming stripped 0 bases from V and 3 bases from J, with 12 bases between. There are 16 residues in the CDR3. Germline V gene sequence: CDR1 LGHNA, CDR2 YNFKEQ. As DNA, the CDR3 is TGTGCCAGCAGCCAAGATGCATCAGGCCTCAATCAGCCCCAGCATTTT. Protein product: CASSQDASGLNQPQHF.

The J gene is TRBJ1-6, the V gene TRBV7-6; 8 bases are a match to TRBD1. V shed 2 bases, J shed 7 bases, and the junction held 7 bases outside the gene matches. CDR3 length: 16 amino acids. Germline V gene sequence: CDR1 SGHVS, CDR2 FNYEAQ. CDR3 coding DNA: TGTGCCAGCAGCTTAACTTACAGGGGGAGCAATTCACCCCTCCACTTT. Protein sequence: CASSLTYRGSNSPLHF.

With respect to this clone: In the same sample, other DNA sequences code for this CDR3. The CDR3 bases are TGTGCCAGCAGTTTGGGGGGGCGCACCGGGGAGCTGTTTTTT. Its translation is CASSLGGRTGELFF. This rearrangement joins TRBV28 to TRBJ2-2; maybe TRBD2 (7 bases). This CDR3 contains 14 residues. The ends were cut back, 3 bases at V and 4 bases at J, with 9 bases in the middle. Germline-derived CDR1 and CDR2 are MDHEN and SYDVKM.

The chain joins TRBV5-4 to TRBJ1-6; no clear D. This CDR3 contains 15 residues. The germline V gene encodes CDR1 SGHNT and CDR2 YYREEE (reference sequence). V dropped 4 bases and J dropped 5 bases, with 13 bases sitting between them. The CDR3 loop is CASSQSWADNSPLHF. In DNA, the CDR3 is TGTGCCAGCAGCCAGTCTTGGGCGGATAATTCACCCCTCCACTTT.